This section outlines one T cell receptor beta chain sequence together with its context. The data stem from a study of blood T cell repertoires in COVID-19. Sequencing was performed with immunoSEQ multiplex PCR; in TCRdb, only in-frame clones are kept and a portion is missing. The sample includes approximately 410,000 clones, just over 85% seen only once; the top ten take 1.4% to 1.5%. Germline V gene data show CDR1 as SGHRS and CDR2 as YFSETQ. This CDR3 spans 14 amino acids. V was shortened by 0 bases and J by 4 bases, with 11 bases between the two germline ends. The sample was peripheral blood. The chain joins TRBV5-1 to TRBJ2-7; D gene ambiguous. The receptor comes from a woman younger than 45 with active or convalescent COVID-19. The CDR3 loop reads CASSLAGPGYEQYF. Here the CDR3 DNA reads TGCGCCAGCAGCTTGGCGGGTCCCGGTTACGAGCAGTACTTC.